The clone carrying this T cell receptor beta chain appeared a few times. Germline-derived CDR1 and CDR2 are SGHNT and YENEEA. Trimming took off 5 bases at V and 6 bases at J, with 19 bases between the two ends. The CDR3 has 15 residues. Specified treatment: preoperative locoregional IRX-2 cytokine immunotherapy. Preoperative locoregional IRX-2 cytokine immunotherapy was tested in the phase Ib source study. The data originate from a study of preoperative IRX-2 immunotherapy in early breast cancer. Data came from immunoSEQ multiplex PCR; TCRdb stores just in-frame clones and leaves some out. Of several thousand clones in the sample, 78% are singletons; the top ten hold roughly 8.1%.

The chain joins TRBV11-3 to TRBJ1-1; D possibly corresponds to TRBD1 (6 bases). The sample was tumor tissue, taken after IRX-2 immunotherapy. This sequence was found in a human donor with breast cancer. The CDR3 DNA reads TGTGCCAGCAGCCTCCTCGTCGTGGGGGGCGCTGAAGCTTTCTTT. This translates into CASSLLVVGGAEAFF.